This TCR beta chain was identified during a study of control samples from healthy donors and cancer patients. Germline V gene data show CDR1 as SGHAT and CDR2 as FQNNGV. The CDR3 runs 15 residues. Trimming removed 5 bases from V and 8 bases from J, with 18 bases in between. TCRdb keeps only in-frame clones here, not all; method: immunoSEQ multiplex PCR. The sample consists of about 130,000 clones, over 80% of them appearing once. The sequence derives from a woman between 50 and 59 years old in good health. This rearrangement joins TRBV11-2 to TRBJ1-4, with D maybe TRBD1 (5 bases). The sequencing input was blood. The CDR3 sequence: CASSVTVGAKEKLFF. In DNA, the CDR3 is TGTGCCAGCAGCGTTACCGTCGGGGCGAAGGAAAAACTGTTTTTT.